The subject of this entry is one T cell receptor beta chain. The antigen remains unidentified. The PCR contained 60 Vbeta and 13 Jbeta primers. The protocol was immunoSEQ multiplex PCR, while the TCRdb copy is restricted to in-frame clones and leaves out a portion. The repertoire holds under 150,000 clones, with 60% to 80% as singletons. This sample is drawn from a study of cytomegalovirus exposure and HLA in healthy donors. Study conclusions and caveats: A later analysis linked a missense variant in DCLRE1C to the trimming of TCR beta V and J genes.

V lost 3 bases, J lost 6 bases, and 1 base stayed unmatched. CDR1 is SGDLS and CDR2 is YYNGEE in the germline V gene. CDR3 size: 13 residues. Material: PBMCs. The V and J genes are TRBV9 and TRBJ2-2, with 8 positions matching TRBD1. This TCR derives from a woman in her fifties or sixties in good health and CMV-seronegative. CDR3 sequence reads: CASSAQGAGELFF. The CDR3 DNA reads TGTGCCAGCAGCGCACAGGGGGCCGGGGAGCTGTTTTTT.